This TCR beta chain was sequenced during a study of T-cell reconstitution after alpha-beta-depleted transplantation in children. Points from the study as a whole: From newly produced T cells came most of the T-cell counts and diversity one year after transplant. Surviving thymic progenitors and recipient T cells were the source of high TCRbeta diversity at day 60 in some patients.

With regard to this clonotype: The antigen is not known.

Trimming removed 4 bases from V and 3 bases from J, with 19 bases in between. Germline assignment: CDR1 SGDLS and CDR2 YYNGEE. CDR3 length: 16 residues. The TCRbeta library incorporated unique molecular identifiers. TCRdb passed the PCR reads through MiXCR, listing each CDR3 protein once. The sample has 200,000 to 300,000 distinct CDR3 sequences; roughly a quarter are singletons. The genes are TRBV9 and TRBJ1-2; D not certain. The sample here was PBMCs, mostly from graft donor cells, taken 360 days after TCRalphabeta/CD19-depleted stem cell transplant. The sequence came from a female patient between 2 and 15 years old who had a stem cell transplant for congenital amegakaryocytic thrombocytopenia, so the T cells may come from the graft donor. The CDR3 nucleotides are TGTGCCAGCAGCCCCCGGGTTGGTTTCTCCCACTATGGCTACACCTTC. Protein sequence: CASSPRVGFSHYGYTF. Based on the CDR3 plus reference TRBV9 and TRBJ1-2, the full variable domain is DSGVTQTPKHLITATGQRVTLRCSPRSGDLSVYWYQQSLDQGLQFLIQYYNGEERAKGNILERFSAQQFPDLHSELNLSSLELGDSALYFCASSPRVGFSHYGYTFGSGTRLTVV.